Listed below are T cell receptor beta chains from one sample, sequenced in a study of blood T cell repertoires in COVID-19. Sequencing used immunoSEQ multiplex PCR; TCRdb keeps in-frame clones, though not all of them. This repertoire shows approximately 140,000 clones, 70% to 85% found once; its top ten account for approximately 17%. The material sequenced was peripheral blood. These receptors were taken from an elderly woman with acute or convalescent COVID-19. Each CDR3 is given with its conserved first and last residue. D genes are given only for firm matches. Some rows mark clone size as missing; the rest say once, few, many or name a class of expanded clone.

D	V	J	size	DNA	CDR3
TRBD1	TRBV19	TRBJ1-2	few	TGTGCCAGTAGTATCCGACAGGGCGGCTACACCTTC	CASSIRQGGYTF
-	TRBV29-1	TRBJ2-7	-	TGCAGCGTCGGAAAGGACAGCCTGGAGCAGTACTTC	CSVGKDSLEQYF
TRBD2	TRBV15	TRBJ2-1	-	TGTGCCACCAGCAGGGTTGATGGACTAGCGGGAGGGGGTGAGCAGTTCTTC	CATSRVDGLAGGGEQFF
-	TRBV29-1	TRBJ2-3	-	TGCAGCGTTGGGGGACTGCGGGGCACAGATACGCAGTATTTT	CSVGGLRGTDTQYF
-	TRBV12-3/TRBV12-4	TRBJ1-1	-	TGTGCCAGCAGCCTCAGGGAGGCCACTGAAGCTTTCTTT	CASSLREATEAFF
TRBD1	TRBV2	TRBJ2-7	-	TGTGCCAGCAGGCGACAGGGTCCAAGCTACGAGCAGTACTTC	CASRRQGPSYEQYF
-	TRBV3-1/TRBV3-2	TRBJ2-1	-	TGTGCCAGCAGCCCGGACCGCGCTAGGAGGTACAATGAGCAGTTCTTC	CASSPDRARRYNEQFF
-	TRBV4-3	TRBJ1-6	-	TGCGCCAGCAGCCGGCACAGGGCTAATTCACCCCTCCACTTT	CASSRHRANSPLHF
-	TRBV2	TRBJ2-3	-	TGTGCCAGCAGTGTATTCGGGTTGACAGATACGCAGTATTTT	CASSVFGLTDTQYF
-	TRBV6-1	TRBJ1-1	-	TGTGCCAGCAGTGAATCGGGCAGGGACACTGAAGCTTTCTTT	CASSESGRDTEAFF
TRBD1	TRBV6-6	TRBJ2-3	-	TGTGCCAGCAGTGGACAGGGGCCCTCCACAGATACGCAGTATTTT	CASSGQGPSTDTQYF
-	TRBV27	TRBJ2-2	-	TGTGCCAGCAGTAGGACAGTCACCGGGGAGCTGTTTTTT	CASSRTVTGELFF
TRBD2	TRBV18	TRBJ2-3	-	TGTGCCAGCTCACCCCGAACTAGCGGGGGTAGCACAGATACGCAGTATTTT	CASSPRTSGGSTDTQYF
TRBD1	TRBV6-5	TRBJ1-1	-	TGTGCCAGCAGTTACAAAGCGGACAGGGGAGACACTGAAGCTTTCTTT	CASSYKADRGDTEAFF
-	TRBV5-1	TRBJ1-1	few	TGCGCCAGCAGCTTGGTGCCCAGTCTCTCACAAAACACTGAAGCTTTCTTT	CASSLVPSLSQNTEAFF
-	TRBV7-9	TRBJ2-7	-	TGTGCCAGCAGCTACTTAGCAGCAGGGGGAGGCTACGAGCAGTACTTC	CASSYLAAGGGYEQYF
-	TRBV19	TRBJ1-2	-	TGTGCCAGTAGTACCGCCGGCTATGGCTACACCTTC	CASSTAGYGYTF
-	TRBV29-1	TRBJ2-7	-	TGCAGCGTTGAAGAGGCTTACGAGCAGTACTTC	CSVEEAYEQYF
-	TRBV5-4	TRBJ2-6	-	TGTGCCAGCAGCGTAGGTTCTGGGAGCTCTGGGGCCAACGTCCTGACTTTC	CASSVGSGSSGANVLTF
-	TRBV4-3	TRBJ1-6	-	TGCGCCAGCAGCCAAGGGCCCCCGGCAGGGGAATCACCCCTCCACTTT	CASSQGPPAGESPLHF
-	TRBV7-2	TRBJ1-1	-	TGTGCCAGCAGAGGGACACAGTACACTGAAGCTTTCTTT	CASRGTQYTEAFF
TRBD2	TRBV19	TRBJ2-1	-	TGTGCCAGTAGTACCGGACTAGCGGGCAGTCTGAATGAGCAGTTCTTC	CASSTGLAGSLNEQFF
TRBD1	TRBV10-2	TRBJ1-5	few	TGCGCCAGCAGTTACAGGGGTTATCAGCCCCAGCATTTT	CASSYRGYQPQHF
TRBD1	TRBV6-1	TRBJ1-6	-	TGTGCCAGCAGTGAAGGGACAGGGGATAATTCACCCCTCCACTTT	CASSEGTGDNSPLHF
TRBD1	TRBV7-9	TRBJ1-2	few	TGTGCCAGCAGCTTAGCGGCAGGGGGCGCTTCTGGCTACACCTTC	CASSLAAGGASGYTF
-	TRBV10-3	TRBJ1-2	-	TGTGCCATCAGTGAGAAAAAAGAGGTTGGCTACACCTTC	CAISEKKEVGYTF
TRBD1	TRBV7-2	TRBJ2-7	once	TGTGCCAGCAGCTTAAAAGCAGGGGGCTTCTACGAGCAGTACTTC	CASSLKAGGFYEQYF
TRBD2	TRBV5-6	TRBJ2-3	many	TGTGCCAGCAGCTCTTTTTCTAGCGGGAGCGGTGGCACAGATACGCAGTATTTT	CASSSFSSGSGGTDTQYF
-	TRBV11-2	TRBJ2-1	few	TGTGCCAGCAGCTTAGATTCCGGGATAAGCAATGAGCAGTTCTTC	CASSLDSGISNEQFF
-	TRBV19	TRBJ2-2	few	TGTGCCAGTAGTCCTGACTATCGCGCGAACACCGGGGAGCTGTTTTTT	CASSPDYRANTGELFF
-	TRBV5-1	TRBJ1-1	-	TGCGCCAGCAGCCTAGGACACGAGAACACTGAAGCTTTCTTT	CASSLGHENTEAFF
TRBD1	TRBV7-2	TRBJ1-2	-	TGTGCCAGCAACTTAGTAGGGACAGGGCTGGGCTACACCTTC	CASNLVGTGLGYTF
TRBD2	TRBV23-1	TRBJ2-1	-	TGCGCCAGCTGCGGGAGGGCCTACAATGAGCAGTTCTTC	CASCGRAYNEQFF